This record concerns one TCR beta chain sequence. Its antigen is not known. These data belong to a study of T cells in Graves' hyperthyroidism and ophthalmopathy. Overall study results and limits: Ophthalmopathy got predicted by the model a median approximately six months before its onset. Peripheral blood also featured most of the thyroid clonotypes expanded above 0.001. Ophthalmopathy and stable hyperthyroidism were told apart by a 13 V-J model.

The CDR3 runs to 14 residues. V gave up 5 bases and J gave up 1 base, with 14 bases separating them. The germline V gene has CDR1 GTSNPN and CDR2 SVGIG (reference sequence). PBMCs were collected from a roughly 9.7 ml volume of fresh peripheral blood. TCR beta CDR3 sequences were amplified from RNA transcripts. The TCR CDR3 was amplified in a first-round RT-PCR using the HTBI primer set. Each CDR3 protein is one row after TCRdb ran MiXCR on the multiplex PCR reads. This table has hundreds of thousands of distinct CDR3 sequences, approximately 14% appearing once. The V call is TRBV30, the J call TRBJ2-5; perhaps TRBD1 as D (6 bases). Sequences were obtained from blood. This TCR derives from a woman in her late teens or twenties with Graves' hyperthyroidism. CDR3 sequence reads: CAWGRDTRQETQYF. The CDR3 DNA reads as TGTGCCTGGGGACGGGACACTCGCCAAGAGACCCAGTACTTC.